This is a list of T cell receptor beta chains from one sample in a study of cytomegalovirus exposure and HLA in healthy donors. The repertoire was sequenced with immunoSEQ multiplex PCR; TCRdb's copy has only in-frame clones and lacks some. This table has around 70,000 clones, roughly 70% appearing once. The sample consisted of PBMCs. These TCRs come from a man in his sixties in good health and CMV-seropositive. CDR3s include the opening cysteine and the closing phenylalanine or tryptophan. A D gene is named only where the DNA matches it firmly. Where a row states a size, it is once, few, many or the class of an expanded clone; other rows omit it.

J: TRBJ1-2
V: TRBV30
D: .
size: .
CDR3: CAWSGSGNYGYTF
DNA: TGTGCCTGGAGTGGGTCAGGGAACTATGGCTACACCTTC

J: TRBJ1-3
V: TRBV5-4
D: TRBD1
size: few
CDR3: CASSQGQLFSGNTIYF
DNA: TGTGCCAGCAGCCAGGGACAGCTCTTCTCTGGAAACACCATATATTTT

J: TRBJ2-7
V: TRBV4-1
D: .
size: .
CDR3: CASSQGTGLRNYEQYF
DNA: TGCGCCAGCAGCCAAGGTACAGGGCTTAGGAACTACGAGCAGTACTTC

J: TRBJ2-1
V: TRBV29-1
D: .
size: .
CDR3: CSVVRNEQFF
DNA: TGCAGCGTTGTGAGAAATGAGCAGTTCTTC

J: TRBJ2-7
V: TRBV6-5
D: TRBD2
size: .
CDR3: CASSISGGANEQYF
DNA: TGTGCCAGCAGCATTAGCGGGGGGGCCAACGAGCAGTACTTC

J: TRBJ1-2
V: TRBV7-2
D: .
size: .
CDR3: CASSLHGGYTF
DNA: TGTGCCAGCAGCCTACATGGAGGGTACACCTTC

J: TRBJ2-5
V: TRBV28
D: .
size: few
CDR3: CASSLLSAKETQYF
DNA: TGTGCCAGCAGTCTACTTAGCGCCAAAGAGACCCAGTACTTC

J: TRBJ2-5
V: TRBV27
D: TRBD1
size: .
CDR3: CASSSLGQNQETQYF
DNA: TGTGCCAGCAGTTCCCTGGGACAGAACCAAGAGACCCAGTACTTC

J: TRBJ1-6
V: TRBV6-6
D: .
size: few
CDR3: CASSYLTGNSPLHF
DNA: TGTGCCAGCAGTTACTTGACAGGCAATTCACCCCTCCACTTT

J: TRBJ1-5
V: TRBV2
D: .
size: .
CDR3: CASRGEQPQHF
DNA: TGTGCCAGCCGGGGAGAACAGCCCCAGCATTTT

J: TRBJ1-6
V: TRBV4-2
D: .
size: .
CDR3: CASSQEEGGGHSPLHF
DNA: TGTGCCAGCAGCCAAGAGGAAGGGGGAGGGCATTCACCCCTCCACTTT

J: TRBJ1-6
V: TRBV30
D: .
size: few
CDR3: CAWSEGYNSPLHF
DNA: TGTGCCTGGAGTGAGGGGTATAATTCACCCCTCCACTTT

J: TRBJ1-2
V: TRBV4-2
D: TRBD1
size: few
CDR3: CASSQGTGTRGYTF
DNA: TGTGCCAGCAGCCAAGGGACAGGGACAAGGGGCTACACCTTC

J: TRBJ2-1
V: TRBV9
D: TRBD2
size: once
CDR3: CASSPTSRTSGVNEQFF
DNA: TGTGCCAGCAGCCCGACAAGTCGGACTAGCGGGGTCAATGAGCAGTTCTTC

J: TRBJ2-3
V: TRBV4-2
D: .
size: .
CDR3: CASSRESFGTDTQYF
DNA: TGTGCCAGCAGCCGAGAAAGCTTCGGCACAGATACGCAGTATTTT

J: TRBJ2-7
V: TRBV2
D: TRBD1
size: .
CDR3: CASSARTGLSYEQYF
DNA: TGTGCCAGCAGTGCCAGGACAGGGCTTAGCTACGAGCAGTACTTC

J: TRBJ2-5
V: TRBV6-5
D: TRBD2
size: .
CDR3: CASSGLAGVEETQYF
DNA: TGTGCCAGCAGCGGACTAGCGGGAGTTGAAGAGACCCAGTACTTC

J: TRBJ2-3
V: TRBV5-1
D: TRBD2
size: .
CDR3: CVSSLAGSTDTQYF
DNA: TGCGTCAGCAGCCTAGCGGGAAGCACAGATACGCAGTATTTT

J: TRBJ2-1
V: TRBV15
D: .
size: .
CDR3: CATSRGKLAAYNEQFF
DNA: TGTGCCACCAGCAGAGGGAAGTTAGCGGCCTACAATGAGCAGTTCTTC

J: TRBJ1-4
V: TRBV28
D: .
size: .
CDR3: CASSSPDRYNEKLFF
DNA: TGTGCCAGCAGTTCTCCGGACAGATATAATGAAAAACTGTTTTTT

J: TRBJ1-2
V: TRBV10-3
D: .
size: .
CDR3: CAISEWGEQSNYGYTF
DNA: TGTGCCATCAGTGAGTGGGGGGAGCAATCTAACTATGGCTACACCTTC

J: TRBJ1-5
V: TRBV6-1
D: TRBD1
size: few
CDR3: CASSSGTGGNQPQHF
DNA: TGTGCCAGCAGTTCTGGGACAGGGGGCAATCAGCCCCAGCATTTT

J: TRBJ1-1
V: TRBV30
D: .
size: .
CDR3: CAWEGGVNTEAFF
DNA: TGTGCCTGGGAGGGAGGGGTGAACACTGAAGCTTTCTTT

J: TRBJ1-1
V: TRBV6-6
D: TRBD1
size: few
CDR3: CASRSDRGVNTEAFF
DNA: TGTGCCAGCAGATCCGACAGGGGAGTGAACACTGAAGCTTTCTTT

J: TRBJ1-1
V: TRBV6-6
D: TRBD1
size: .
CDR3: CASSYLGTGGSEAFF
DNA: TGTGCCAGCAGTTACCTTGGGACAGGCGGATCTGAAGCTTTCTTT

J: TRBJ2-1
V: TRBV5-4
D: TRBD2
size: .
CDR3: CASSSPGLAGGTEQFF
DNA: TGTGCCAGCAGTTCTCCGGGACTAGCGGGAGGAACTGAGCAGTTCTTC

J: TRBJ1-4
V: TRBV25-1
D: .
size: .
CDR3: CASSEYLGRGNNEKLFF
DNA: TGTGCCAGCAGTGAATATCTGGGTAGGGGGAATAATGAAAAACTGTTTTTT

J: TRBJ1-1
V: TRBV5-6
D: .
size: many
CDR3: CASSLSGLNTEAFF
DNA: TGTGCCAGCAGCTTGTCAGGTCTTAACACTGAAGCTTTCTTT

J: TRBJ1-1
V: TRBV6-6
D: .
size: few
CDR3: CASSHYLPGNTEAFF
DNA: TGTGCCAGCAGTCACTACTTACCGGGGAACACTGAAGCTTTCTTT

J: TRBJ2-7
V: TRBV28
D: .
size: .
CDR3: CATNPRAVYEQYF
DNA: TGTGCCACCAATCCGCGGGCAGTATACGAGCAGTACTTC

J: TRBJ2-1
V: TRBV29-1
D: .
size: .
CDR3: CSVEAWSSYNEQFF
DNA: TGCAGCGTTGAGGCCTGGAGCTCCTACAATGAGCAGTTCTTC

J: TRBJ2-1
V: TRBV7-2
D: TRBD2
size: .
CDR3: CASSLPLAGGPSYNEQFF
DNA: TGTGCCAGCAGCTTACCCTTAGCGGGAGGGCCGTCCTACAATGAGCAGTTCTTC

J: TRBJ2-6
V: TRBV27
D: TRBD1
size: .
CDR3: CASSPDRGLFSGANVLTF
DNA: TGTGCCAGCAGTCCGGACAGGGGGTTATTCTCTGGGGCCAACGTCCTGACTTTC

J: TRBJ1-2
V: TRBV30
D: .
size: .
CDR3: CAWGFGGYTF
DNA: TGTGCCTGGGGTTTCGGGGGCTACACCTTC

J: TRBJ2-3
V: TRBV7-9
D: TRBD2
size: .
CDR3: CASSQTSGRTDTQYF
DNA: TGTGCCAGCAGCCAGACTAGCGGGAGAACAGATACGCAGTATTTT

J: TRBJ2-2
V: TRBV5-1
D: TRBD1
size: .
CDR3: CASRRQGDAGELFF
DNA: TGCGCCAGCCGCCGACAGGGGGACGCCGGGGAGCTGTTTTTT

J: TRBJ1-2
V: TRBV7-9
D: TRBD1
size: .
CDR3: CASSPHSGTGGGYTF
DNA: TGTGCCAGCAGCCCTCACTCCGGGACAGGGGGCGGCTACACCTTC

J: TRBJ2-2
V: TRBV6-5
D: .
size: few
CDR3: CASQGTDTGELFF
DNA: TGTGCCAGCCAGGGGACCGACACCGGGGAGCTGTTTTTT

J: TRBJ1-2
V: TRBV19
D: .
size: .
CDR3: CASSIQGNYGYTF
DNA: TGTGCCAGTAGTATACAGGGGAACTATGGCTACACCTTC

J: TRBJ2-7
V: TRBV7-9
D: .
size: once
CDR3: CASSLGQYFYEQYF
DNA: TGTGCCAGCAGCTTAGGCCAGTATTTCTACGAGCAGTACTTC

J: TRBJ1-4
V: TRBV6-1
D: .
size: .
CDR3: CATHRVGSNEKLFF
DNA: TGTGCCACACACAGGGTGGGATCAAATGAAAAACTGTTTTTT

J: TRBJ1-2
V: TRBV21-1
D: .
size: .
CDR3: CASRAQRDLGDGYTF
DNA: TGTGCCAGCAGAGCCCAGCGGGACCTAGGTGATGGCTACACCTTC

J: TRBJ2-7
V: TRBV7-6
D: .
size: .
CDR3: CASSPQQSLGEQYF
DNA: TGTGCCAGCAGCCCTCAACAGAGTCTGGGCGAGCAGTACTTC

J: TRBJ1-2
V: TRBV19
D: .
size: .
CDR3: CASSIRSAGYTF
DNA: TGTGCCAGTAGTATTCGTAGCGCTGGCTACACCTTC

J: TRBJ2-7
V: TRBV7-8
D: TRBD2
size: .
CDR3: CASSLWGGTSGHFSYEQYF
DNA: TGTGCCAGCAGCTTATGGGGGGGAACTAGCGGGCACTTCTCCTACGAGCAGTACTTC

J: TRBJ2-1
V: TRBV6-5
D: .
size: .
CDR3: CASSPLVGAGEQFF
DNA: TGTGCCAGCAGTCCCCTGGTGGGGGCCGGCGAGCAGTTCTTC

J: TRBJ2-2
V: TRBV28
D: TRBD2
size: .
CDR3: CASSSRLAGPLGGELFF
DNA: TGTGCCAGCAGTTCGCGACTAGCGGGCCCTTTGGGCGGGGAGCTGTTTTTT

J: TRBJ2-3
V: TRBV6-6
D: TRBD2
size: few
CDR3: CASSYSGGVDTQYF
DNA: TGTGCCAGCAGTTACAGCGGGGGGGTAGATACGCAGTATTTT

J: TRBJ2-5
V: TRBV4-1
D: .
size: .
CDR3: CASSQEVQGVTQYF
DNA: TGCGCCAGCAGCCAAGAGGTCCAGGGTGTGACCCAGTACTTC

J: TRBJ2-3
V: TRBV7-2
D: TRBD1
size: .
CDR3: CASSSQGKDRLPTDTQYF
DNA: TGTGCCAGCAGCTCTCAAGGGAAGGACAGGCTCCCCACAGATACGCAGTATTTT

J: TRBJ2-1
V: TRBV19
D: TRBD1
size: .
CDR3: CASRTGGNEQFF
DNA: TGTGCCAGTAGGACAGGGGGCAATGAGCAGTTCTTC

J: TRBJ1-4
V: TRBV5-6
D: TRBD1
size: once
CDR3: CASSFGTDEKLFF
DNA: TGTGCCAGCAGCTTTGGGACAGATGAAAAACTGTTTTTT

J: TRBJ1-1
V: TRBV19
D: .
size: .
CDR3: CASNEAANSNTEAFF
DNA: TGTGCCAGTAATGAGGCAGCAAATTCGAACACTGAAGCTTTCTTT

J: TRBJ2-1
V: TRBV5-1
D: .
size: .
CDR3: CASSFSGEGYEQFF
DNA: TGCGCCAGCAGCTTTTCCGGGGAAGGGTATGAGCAGTTCTTC

J: TRBJ1-6
V: TRBV7-6
D: .
size: .
CDR3: CASSLDPGESSYNSPLHF
DNA: TGTGCCAGCAGCTTGGACCCAGGGGAGAGCTCCTATAATTCACCCCTCCACTTT

J: TRBJ2-5
V: TRBV5-4
D: TRBD1
size: .
CDR3: CASSSGTGGFGTQYF
DNA: TGTGCCAGCAGCTCCGGGACAGGGGGTTTTGGGACCCAGTACTTC

J: TRBJ1-3
V: TRBV6-1
D: .
size: .
CDR3: CASSSGRAGNTIYF
DNA: TGTGCCAGCAGTAGCGGTAGGGCTGGAAACACCATATATTTT

J: TRBJ1-1
V: TRBV27
D: TRBD1
size: .
CDR3: CASKQGVVTEAFF
DNA: TGTGCCAGTAAACAGGGGGTAGTAACTGAAGCTTTCTTT

J: TRBJ2-7
V: TRBV11-2
D: TRBD2
size: .
CDR3: CASSLGGSGFTSRVYEQYF
DNA: TGTGCCAGCAGCTTGGGGGGGAGCGGATTTACTAGCCGCGTTTACGAGCAGTACTTC